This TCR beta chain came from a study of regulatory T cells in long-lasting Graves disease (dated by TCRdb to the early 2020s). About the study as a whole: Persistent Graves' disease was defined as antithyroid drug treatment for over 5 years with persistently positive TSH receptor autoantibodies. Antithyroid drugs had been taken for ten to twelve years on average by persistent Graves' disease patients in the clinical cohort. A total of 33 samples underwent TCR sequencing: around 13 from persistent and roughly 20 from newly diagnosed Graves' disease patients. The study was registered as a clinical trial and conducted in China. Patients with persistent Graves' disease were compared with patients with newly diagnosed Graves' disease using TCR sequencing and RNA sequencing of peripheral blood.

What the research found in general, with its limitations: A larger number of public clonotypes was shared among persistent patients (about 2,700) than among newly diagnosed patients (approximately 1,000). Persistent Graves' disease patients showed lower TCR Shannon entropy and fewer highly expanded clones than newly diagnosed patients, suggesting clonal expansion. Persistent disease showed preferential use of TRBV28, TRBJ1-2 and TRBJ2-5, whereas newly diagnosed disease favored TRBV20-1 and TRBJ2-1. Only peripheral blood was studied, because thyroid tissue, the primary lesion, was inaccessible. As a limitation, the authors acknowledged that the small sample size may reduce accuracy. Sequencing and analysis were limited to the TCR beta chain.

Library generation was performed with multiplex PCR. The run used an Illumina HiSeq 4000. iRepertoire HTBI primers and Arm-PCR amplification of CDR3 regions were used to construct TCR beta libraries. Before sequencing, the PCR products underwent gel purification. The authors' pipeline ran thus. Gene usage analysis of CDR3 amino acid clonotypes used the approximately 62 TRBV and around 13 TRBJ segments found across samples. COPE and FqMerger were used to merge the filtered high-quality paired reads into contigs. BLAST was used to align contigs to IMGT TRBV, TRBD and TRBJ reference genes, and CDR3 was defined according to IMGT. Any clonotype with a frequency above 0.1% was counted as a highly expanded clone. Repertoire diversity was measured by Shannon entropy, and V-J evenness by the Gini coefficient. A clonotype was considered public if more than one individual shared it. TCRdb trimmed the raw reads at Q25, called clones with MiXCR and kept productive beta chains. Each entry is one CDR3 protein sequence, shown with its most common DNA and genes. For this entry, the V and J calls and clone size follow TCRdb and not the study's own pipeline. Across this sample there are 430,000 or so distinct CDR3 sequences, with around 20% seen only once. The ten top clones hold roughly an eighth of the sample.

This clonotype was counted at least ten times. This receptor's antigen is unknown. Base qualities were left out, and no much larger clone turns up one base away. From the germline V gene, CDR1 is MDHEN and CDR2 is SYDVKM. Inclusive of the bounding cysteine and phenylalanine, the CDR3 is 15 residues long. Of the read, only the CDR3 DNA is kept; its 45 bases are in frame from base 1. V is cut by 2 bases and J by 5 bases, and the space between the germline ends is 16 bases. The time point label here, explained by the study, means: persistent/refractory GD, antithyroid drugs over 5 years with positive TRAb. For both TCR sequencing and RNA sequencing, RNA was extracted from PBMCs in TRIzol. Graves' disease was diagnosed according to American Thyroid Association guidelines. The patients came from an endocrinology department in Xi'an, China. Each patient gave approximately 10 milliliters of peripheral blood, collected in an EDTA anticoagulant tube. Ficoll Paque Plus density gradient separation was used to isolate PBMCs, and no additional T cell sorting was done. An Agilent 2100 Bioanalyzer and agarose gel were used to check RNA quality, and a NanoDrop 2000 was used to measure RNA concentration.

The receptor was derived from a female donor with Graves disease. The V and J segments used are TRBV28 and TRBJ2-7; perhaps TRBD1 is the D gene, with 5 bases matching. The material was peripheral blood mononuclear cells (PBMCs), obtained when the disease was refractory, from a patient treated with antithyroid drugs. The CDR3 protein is CASSLTGPGFHEQYF. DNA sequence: TGTGCCAGCAGTTTAACAGGACCCGGGTTCCACGAGCAGTACTTC.